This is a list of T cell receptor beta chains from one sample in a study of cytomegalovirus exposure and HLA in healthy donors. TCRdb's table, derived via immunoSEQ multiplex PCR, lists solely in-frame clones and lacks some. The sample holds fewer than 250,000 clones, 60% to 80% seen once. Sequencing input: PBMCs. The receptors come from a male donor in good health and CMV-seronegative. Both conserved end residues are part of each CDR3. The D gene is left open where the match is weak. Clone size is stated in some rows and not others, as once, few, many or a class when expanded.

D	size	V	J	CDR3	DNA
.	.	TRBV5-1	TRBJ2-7	CASGRTEPYEQYF	TGCGCCAGCGGTAGGACAGAGCCCTACGAGCAGTACTTC
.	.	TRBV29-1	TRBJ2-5	CSVEEETGTQYF	TGCAGCGTTGAAGAGGAAACGGGGACCCAGTACTTC
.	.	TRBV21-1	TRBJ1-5	CASSNGRVGNQPQHF	TGTGCCAGCAGCAACGGCAGGGTGGGCAATCAGCCCCAGCATTTT
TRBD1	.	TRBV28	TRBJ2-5	CASSISGGTETQYF	TGTGCCAGCAGTATCTCAGGGGGCACGGAGACCCAGTACTTC
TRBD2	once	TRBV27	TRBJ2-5	CASSIRTSGVKETQYF	TGTGCCAGCAGTATCCGGACTAGCGGGGTGAAAGAGACCCAGTACTTC
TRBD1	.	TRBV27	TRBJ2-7	CASSLIRTGSHEQYF	TGTGCCAGCAGTTTAATACGGACAGGGTCCCACGAGCAGTACTTC
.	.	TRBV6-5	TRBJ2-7	CASSYVGGAYEQYF	TGTGCCAGCAGTTACGTGGGGGGAGCCTACGAGCAGTACTTC
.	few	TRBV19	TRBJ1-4	CASSTTGRGEKLFF	TGTGCCAGTAGTACCACAGGAAGAGGTGAAAAACTGTTTTTT
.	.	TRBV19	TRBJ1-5	CASSIGVRLSNQPQHF	TGTGCCAGTAGTATAGGGGTGAGGCTGAGCAATCAGCCCCAGCATTTT
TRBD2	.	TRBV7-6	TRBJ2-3	CASSLRGAATDTQYF	TGTGCCAGCAGCTTGCGGGGGGCAGCCACAGATACGCAGTATTTT
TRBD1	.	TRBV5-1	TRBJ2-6	CASSPRTGVAGANVLTF	TGCGCCAGCAGCCCACGAACAGGGGTCGCTGGGGCCAACGTCCTGACTTTC
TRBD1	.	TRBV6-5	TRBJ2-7	CASSYNRGSYEQYF	TGTGCCAGCAGTTATAACAGGGGGTCGTACGAGCAGTACTTC
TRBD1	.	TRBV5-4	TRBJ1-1	CASSAGPSPGQPNTEAFF	TGTGCCAGCAGCGCAGGACCGTCCCCGGGACAGCCGAACACTGAAGCTTTCTTT
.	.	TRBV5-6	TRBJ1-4	CASSLGLTPRGKLFF	TGTGCCAGCAGCTTGGGTCTGACTCCAAGGGGAAAACTGTTTTTT
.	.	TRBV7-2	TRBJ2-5	CASSSLGGEETQYF	TGTGCCAGCAGCTCGTTGGGGGGAGAAGAGACCCAGTACTTC
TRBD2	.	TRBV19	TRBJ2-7	CASSPGPSGPREQYF	TGTGCCAGTAGTCCCGGGCCTAGCGGGCCCCGGGAGCAGTACTTC
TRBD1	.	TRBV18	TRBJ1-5	CASSPRQGDQPQHF	TGTGCCAGCTCACCACGACAGGGGGATCAGCCCCAGCATTTT
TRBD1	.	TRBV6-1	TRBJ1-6	CASSEEGQGNSPLHF	TGTGCCAGCAGTGAAGAGGGACAGGGAAATTCACCCCTCCACTTT
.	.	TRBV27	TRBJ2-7	CASSLSRDNYEQYF	TGTGCCAGCAGTTTATCGAGGGACAACTACGAGCAGTACTTC
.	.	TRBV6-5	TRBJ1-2	CASSYLDSDSYGYTF	TGTGCCAGCAGTTACCTCGACAGTGATTCGTATGGCTACACCTTC
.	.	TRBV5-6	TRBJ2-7	CASSPLQGYEQYF	TGTGCCAGCAGCCCCCTACAGGGCTACGAGCAGTACTTC
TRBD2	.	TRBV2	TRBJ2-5	CASSLLAGGSETQYF	TGTGCCAGCAGCCTACTAGCGGGAGGGTCCGAGACCCAGTACTTC
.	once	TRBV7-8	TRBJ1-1	CASSLVGQLNTEAFF	TGTGCCAGCAGCCTGGTTGGGCAGTTGAACACTGAAGCTTTCTTT
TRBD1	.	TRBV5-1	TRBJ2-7	CASSLGGQGGRQQYF	TGCGCCAGCAGCCTAGGGGGACAGGGAGGGCGGCAGCAGTACTTC
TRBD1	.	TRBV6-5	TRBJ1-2	CASSPDRGGGYTF	TGTGCCAGCAGTCCGGACAGGGGGGGTGGCTACACCTTC
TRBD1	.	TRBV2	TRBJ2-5	CASSRQGIPQETQYF	TGTGCCAGCAGCAGACAGGGTATCCCGCAAGAGACCCAGTACTTC
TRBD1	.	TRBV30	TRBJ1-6	CAWDGTGGNSPLHF	TGTGCCTGGGACGGGACAGGGGGTAATTCACCCCTCCACTTT
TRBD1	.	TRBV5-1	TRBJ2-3	CASRNLGTGHSTDTQYF	TGCGCCAGCAGAAACTTAGGGACAGGGCACAGCACAGATACGCAGTATTTT
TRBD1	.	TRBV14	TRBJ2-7	CASSQGTGRYYEQYF	TGTGCCAGCAGCCAAGGGACAGGGCGTTACTACGAGCAGTACTTC
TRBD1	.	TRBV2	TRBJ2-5	CASSSQDRASETQYF	TGTGCCAGCAGCTCCCAAGACAGGGCATCGGAGACCCAGTACTTC
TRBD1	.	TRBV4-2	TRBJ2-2	CASTQGTGAGELFF	TGTGCCAGCACCCAGGGGACAGGAGCGGGGGAGCTGTTTTTT
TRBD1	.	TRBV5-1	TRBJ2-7	CASNSPGGLREQYF	TGCGCCAGCAACTCCCCAGGGGGCCTACGCGAGCAGTACTTC
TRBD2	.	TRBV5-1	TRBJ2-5	CASSLEPSGSRETQYF	TGCGCCAGCAGCTTGGAGCCTAGCGGGAGTCGGGAGACCCAGTACTTC
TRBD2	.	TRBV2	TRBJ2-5	CASSEAPGGETQYF	TGTGCCAGCAGTGAAGCCCCGGGGGGAGAGACCCAGTACTTC
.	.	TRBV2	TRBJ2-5	CASSKTRQETQYF	TGTGCCAGCAGTAAGACAAGACAAGAGACCCAGTACTTC
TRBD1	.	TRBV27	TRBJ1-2	CASSLSGTGNGYTF	TGTGCCAGCAGTTTATCGGGGACAGGGAATGGCTACACCTTC
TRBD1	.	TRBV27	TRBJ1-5	CASSPGQGWYSNQPQHF	TGTGCCAGCAGTCCCGGACAGGGTTGGTATAGCAATCAGCCCCAGCATTTT
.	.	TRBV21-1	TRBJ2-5	CASSKAAPTKAAGETQYF	TGTGCCAGCAGCAAAGCGGCGCCTACTAAAGCGGCGGGGGAGACCCAGTACTTC
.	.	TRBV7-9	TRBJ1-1	CSSSFVGRGNTEAFF	TGTTCCAGCAGCTTTGTTGGCAGGGGGAACACTGAAGCTTTCTTT